Listed here are 23 T cell receptor beta chains from one sample, sequenced in a study of blood T cells in healthy people across ages. A second about 6 to 12 cycle PCR used barcoded and J-beta primers. TCRdb processed the 5' RACE reads anew with MiXCR; each CDR3 protein has one entry. In the table there are roughly 900,000 distinct CDR3 sequences, 40% to 60% of which are singletons. Source material: blood. The receptors derive from a man aged 30 to 45 in good health.

This clonotype was seen a few times. The CDR3 DNA reads as TGTGCCATCAGTGACCAGGGGTCCTCCTACGAGCAGTACTTC. As protein: CAISDQGSSYEQYF. J is TRBJ2-7 and V is TRBV10-3; a possible D gene is TRBD1 (6 bases). Trimming pared 3 bases from V and 0 bases from J, leaving 9 bases between. The CDR3 loop spans 14 amino acids. Per germline, CDR1 ENHRY and CDR2 SYGVKD.

The chain is built from TRBV28 and TRBJ2-3; 12 bases line up with TRBD2. Germline V gene sequence: CDR1 MDHEN, CDR2 SYDVKM. V gave up 5 bases and J gave up 3 bases; unmatched junction bases: 9. This CDR3 has 17 amino acids. The CDR3 DNA reads as TGTGCCAGCAGTACCACAACTACTAGCGGGGGGACAGATACGCAGTATTTT. It yields the protein CASSTTTTSGGTDTQYF.

The chain has TRBV6-1 and TRBJ1-6; D is undetermined. The CDR3 has 13 residues. Germline assignment: CDR1 MNHNS and CDR2 SASEGT. The V gene lost 6 bases and the J gene lost 8 bases, with 11 bases spanning the gap. The CDR3 nucleotides are TGTGCCAGCAGGACGGGTACTTATTCACCCCTCCACTTT. It is translated as CASRTGTYSPLHF.

The rearrangement joins TRBV10-3 to TRBJ2-1; 8 bases match TRBD1. This CDR3 is built from 15 residues. The V segment lost 4 bases and the J segment 8 bases; nucleotides outside the gene matches: 10. From germline, CDR1 is ENHRY and CDR2 SYGVKD. Here the CDR3 reads CAISVGQGVTYEQFF. The CDR3 nucleotides read TGTGCCATCAGTGTTGGACAGGGAGTTACGTATGAGCAGTTCTTC.

This clonotype turned up a few times. This chain links TRBV2 with TRBJ1-2; possible D gene TRBD1, 5 bases. The CDR3 consists of 14 residues. The V and J ends lost 4 bases and 0 bases respectively, with 9 bases between them. In germline, CDR1 is SNHLY, CDR2 FYNNEI. The CDR3: CASSAQTANYGYTF. As DNA, the CDR3 is TGTGCCAGCAGTGCCCAGACAGCTAACTATGGCTACACCTTC.

This clonotype was recorded a few times. The rearrangement links TRBV29-1 to TRBJ2-7; D remains ambiguous. There are 15 residues in the CDR3. The V end lost 2 bases, the J end lost 2 bases, and 16 bases lay between the germline ends. CDR1 SQVTM and CDR2 ANQGSEA come from the germline V gene. Here the CDR3 DNA reads TGCAGCGTTGAATATGGGCAGGCATCAGCCTACGAGCAGTACTTC. Amino acid sequence: CSVEYGQASAYEQYF.

The chain is built from TRBV29-1 and TRBJ1-1, with D unclear. V gave up 3 bases and J gave up 3 bases, with 14 bases separating them. This CDR3 has 14 residues. In germline, CDR1 is SQVTM, CDR2 ANQGSEA. This CDR3 is CSVEGRAVHTEAFF. The CDR3 DNA sequence: TGCAGCGTTGAGGGGAGGGCCGTCCACACTGAAGCTTTCTTT. Full variable domain (outside the CDR3, taken from reference TRBV29-1 and TRBJ1-1): SAVISQKPSRDICQRGTSLTIQCQVDSQVTMMFWYRQQPGQSLTLIATANQGSEATYESGFVIDKFPISRPNLTFSTLTVSNMSPEDSSIYLCSVEGRAVHTEAFFGQGTRLTVV.

In its sample, this clonotype was seen a few times. The rearrangement uses TRBV5-1 and TRBJ2-1; TRBD2 matches at 12 bases. The J segment lost 6 bases and the V segment lost 4 bases, leaving 11 bases of the junction unmatched. The CDR3 sequence is 17 residues long. Germline CDR1 SGHRS, CDR2 YFSETQ. The CDR3 region is CASSQNRWTSGVNEQFF. For the CDR3, the DNA is TGCGCCAGCAGCCAAAACCGGTGGACTAGCGGGGTCAATGAGCAGTTCTTC.

This clonotype was seen only a few times. This chain joins TRBV10-3 and TRBJ2-2, with D unclear. The germline V gene encodes CDR1 ENHRY and CDR2 SYGVKD. The CDR3 contains 13 residues. The V gene lost 0 bases and the J gene lost 6 bases, with 5 bases spanning the gap. DNA for the CDR3: TGTGCCATCAGTGAGTCGACCTCCGGGGAGCTGTTTTTT. This gives the protein CAISESTSGELFF.

This clonotype was seen repeatedly, ten times or more. This chain uses TRBV4-2 with TRBJ2-7; D tentatively fits TRBD1 or TRBD2 (5 bases each). The CDR3 has 15 residues. V was cut by 4 bases and J by 8 bases, with 21 bases left in between. The germline V gene encodes CDR1 LGHNA and CDR2 YNFKEQ. CDR3 region: CASSREAGALTQQYF. In DNA, the CDR3 is TGTGCCAGCAGCCGAGAGGCCGGGGCTCTAACGCAGCAGTACTTC.

The chain is built from TRBV7-2 and TRBJ2-2, with 12 bases fitting TRBD2. CDR1 and CDR2 (germline): SGHTA, FQGNSA. CDR3 length: 15 residues. V shed 6 bases, J shed 1 base, and the junction held 0 bases outside the gene matches. This CDR3 reads CASRTSGRNTGELFF. Here the CDR3 DNA reads TGTGCCAGCAGGACTAGCGGGAGGAACACCGGGGAGCTGTTTTTT.

The V call is TRBV2, the J call TRBJ2-7, with D hard to call. Trimming took 3 bases from V and 3 from J, leaving 6 bases between them. Germline assignment: CDR1 SNHLY and CDR2 FYNNEI. This CDR3 is 12 amino acids long. The CDR3, as DNA: TGTGCCAGCAGTGACCTTGGCTACGAGCAGTACTTC. Its protein is CASSDLGYEQYF.

The genes are TRBV12-3 or TRBV12-4 and TRBJ1-5; D is undetermined. The CDR3 length is 16 residues. Trimming took 3 bases from V and 5 from J, leaving 17 bases between them. CDR3 region: CASSLAIPNYDQPQHF. The CDR3 nucleotides are TGTGCCAGCAGTTTGGCTATACCTAACTACGATCAGCCCCAGCATTTT.

The V call is TRBV13, the J call TRBJ2-3; 9 bases line up with TRBD2. CDR3 length: 15 amino acids. CDR1 and CDR2 from the germline V gene are PRHDT and FYEKMQ (reference sequence). V lost 6 bases to trimming and J lost 2 bases; unmatched junction nucleotides: 6. The CDR3, as DNA: TGTGCCAGCAGGCGCGGGGGGGAGAACACAGATACGCAGTATTTT. It is translated as CASRRGGENTDTQYF.

The chain recombines TRBV20-1 with TRBJ2-4, with D hard to call. The end of the DNA aligns better with TRBJ2-7, so the J call may be wrong. Germline lookup yields CDR1 DFQATT and CDR2 SNEGSKA (reference sequence). This CDR3 is 12 amino acids long. The CDR3 DNA follows: TGCAGTGCTAGCCCCGAAGGGAACGAGCAGTACTTC. Encoded protein: CSASPEGNEQYF.

In this sample, this clonotype turned up a few times. The chain combines TRBV6-2 or TRBV6-3 with TRBJ1-5; no firm D call. Germline CDR1 is MNHEY and CDR2 is SVGEGT. CDR3 length: 15 residues. Between the trimmed V and J ends, which lost 0 bases and 0 bases, there was a span of 6 bases. The CDR3 region is CASSYSRFSNQPQHF. CDR3 coding DNA: TGTGCCAGCAGTTACTCGAGGTTTAGCAATCAGCCCCAGCATTTT.

A few counts support this clonotype. The chain couples TRBV10-3 to TRBJ1-2, with 10 nucleotides matching TRBD1. The CDR3 spans 17 residues. From germline, CDR1 is ENHRY and CDR2 SYGVKD. V lost 6 bases and J lost 4; bases outside the gene matches: 14. CDR3 region: CAISAIIDRGRIYGYTF. The CDR3 DNA sequence: TGTGCCATCAGCGCGATTATAGACAGGGGGCGTATCTATGGCTACACCTTC.

The chain uses TRBV30 and TRBJ2-7; D is perhaps TRBD1 or TRBD2 (6 bases each). The V gene's germline CDR1 is GTSNPN and CDR2 SVGIG (reference sequence). CDR3 size: 15 residues. V lost 2 bases, J lost 4 bases, and 18 bases lay in between. Here the CDR3 DNA reads TGTGCCTGGAGTCGGGGGCGGGGTTTATCTTACGAGCAGTACTTC. It is translated as CAWSRGRGLSYEQYF.

As for this clonotype: One junction end disagrees with the germline gene, perhaps due to a read error. The CDR3 loop reads CASSNTGGEKLFF. In DNA form, the CDR3 reads TGTGCCAGCAGCAATACCGGGGGTGAAAAGCTGTTTTTT. The gene calls are TRBV6-2 or TRBV6-3 and TRBJ1-4; possibly TRBD1 for D (5 bases). CDR3 length equals 13 residues. Germline V CDR1 and CDR2: MNHEY, SVGEGT.

This clonotype has more than one count but fewer than ten. V and J are TRBV7-2 and TRBJ2-7, with D perhaps TRBD1 (6 bases). With 1 base removed from V and 7 bases from J, the gap between germline ends came to 14 bases. This CDR3 comprises 14 residues. Germline CDR1 SGHTA, CDR2 FQGNSA. Here the CDR3 DNA reads TGTGCCAGCAGCTTAGGGCCAGGGGCTCGTGAGCAGTACTTC. Residues: CASSLGPGAREQYF.

The genes are TRBV4-3 and TRBJ2-1; 12 nucleotides align to TRBD2. The CDR3 covers 16 residues. V lost 0 bases, J lost 4 bases, and 1 base stayed unmatched. CDR1 and CDR2 from the germline V gene are LGHNA and YSLEER. CDR3 amino acids: CASSQELAGGYNEQFF. CDR3 nucleotide sequence: TGCGCCAGCAGCCAAGAACTAGCGGGGGGTTACAATGAGCAGTTCTTC.

This chain joins TRBV6-2 or TRBV6-3 and TRBJ2-5; 9 bases agree with TRBD2. The ends lost 2 bases at V and 3 bases at J; junction bases unmatched: 7. The CDR3 consists of 16 residues. Germline V CDR1 and CDR2: MNHEY, SVGEGT. This CDR3 reads CASSYSLAGTEETQYF. The DNA for the CDR3 is TGTGCCAGCAGTTACAGCCTAGCGGGGACAGAAGAGACCCAGTACTTC.

The V call is TRBV12-3 or TRBV12-4, the J call TRBJ1-5; no reliable D call. The ends were cut back, 4 bases at V and 4 bases at J, with 11 bases in the middle. The CDR3 sequence is 14 residues long. The CDR3 sequence is CASSSVNVNQPQHF. Written as DNA, the CDR3 is TGTGCCAGCAGTTCGGTTAACGTAAATCAGCCCCAGCATTTT.